This T cell receptor beta chain was captured in a study of blood T cell repertoires in COVID-19. In the authors' workflow: Reference gene primer amplification in the assay estimated nucleated cell counts. Assay used: immunoSEQ multiplex PCR; TCRdb lists only in-frame clones, some missing. V, J and clone size reflect that table, while D and trimming were determined from the DNA. The data contain 150,000 to 200,000 clones, over 80% of them seen just once; the ten biggest clones take up about 4.8%. From germline, CDR1 is MNHNS and CDR2 SASEGT. V lost 1 base and J 3 bases, leaving 10 bases between the germline ends. CDR3 length: 16 amino acids.

Source material: peripheral blood. This receptor was identified in a woman under 40 with acute or convalescent COVID-19. The rearrangement links TRBV6-1 to TRBJ2-6, with no clear D. The CDR3 sequence is CASSEVGGGGANVLTF. CDR3 coding DNA: TGTGCCAGCAGTGAAGTTGGCGGCGGTGGGGCCAACGTCCTGACTTTC.